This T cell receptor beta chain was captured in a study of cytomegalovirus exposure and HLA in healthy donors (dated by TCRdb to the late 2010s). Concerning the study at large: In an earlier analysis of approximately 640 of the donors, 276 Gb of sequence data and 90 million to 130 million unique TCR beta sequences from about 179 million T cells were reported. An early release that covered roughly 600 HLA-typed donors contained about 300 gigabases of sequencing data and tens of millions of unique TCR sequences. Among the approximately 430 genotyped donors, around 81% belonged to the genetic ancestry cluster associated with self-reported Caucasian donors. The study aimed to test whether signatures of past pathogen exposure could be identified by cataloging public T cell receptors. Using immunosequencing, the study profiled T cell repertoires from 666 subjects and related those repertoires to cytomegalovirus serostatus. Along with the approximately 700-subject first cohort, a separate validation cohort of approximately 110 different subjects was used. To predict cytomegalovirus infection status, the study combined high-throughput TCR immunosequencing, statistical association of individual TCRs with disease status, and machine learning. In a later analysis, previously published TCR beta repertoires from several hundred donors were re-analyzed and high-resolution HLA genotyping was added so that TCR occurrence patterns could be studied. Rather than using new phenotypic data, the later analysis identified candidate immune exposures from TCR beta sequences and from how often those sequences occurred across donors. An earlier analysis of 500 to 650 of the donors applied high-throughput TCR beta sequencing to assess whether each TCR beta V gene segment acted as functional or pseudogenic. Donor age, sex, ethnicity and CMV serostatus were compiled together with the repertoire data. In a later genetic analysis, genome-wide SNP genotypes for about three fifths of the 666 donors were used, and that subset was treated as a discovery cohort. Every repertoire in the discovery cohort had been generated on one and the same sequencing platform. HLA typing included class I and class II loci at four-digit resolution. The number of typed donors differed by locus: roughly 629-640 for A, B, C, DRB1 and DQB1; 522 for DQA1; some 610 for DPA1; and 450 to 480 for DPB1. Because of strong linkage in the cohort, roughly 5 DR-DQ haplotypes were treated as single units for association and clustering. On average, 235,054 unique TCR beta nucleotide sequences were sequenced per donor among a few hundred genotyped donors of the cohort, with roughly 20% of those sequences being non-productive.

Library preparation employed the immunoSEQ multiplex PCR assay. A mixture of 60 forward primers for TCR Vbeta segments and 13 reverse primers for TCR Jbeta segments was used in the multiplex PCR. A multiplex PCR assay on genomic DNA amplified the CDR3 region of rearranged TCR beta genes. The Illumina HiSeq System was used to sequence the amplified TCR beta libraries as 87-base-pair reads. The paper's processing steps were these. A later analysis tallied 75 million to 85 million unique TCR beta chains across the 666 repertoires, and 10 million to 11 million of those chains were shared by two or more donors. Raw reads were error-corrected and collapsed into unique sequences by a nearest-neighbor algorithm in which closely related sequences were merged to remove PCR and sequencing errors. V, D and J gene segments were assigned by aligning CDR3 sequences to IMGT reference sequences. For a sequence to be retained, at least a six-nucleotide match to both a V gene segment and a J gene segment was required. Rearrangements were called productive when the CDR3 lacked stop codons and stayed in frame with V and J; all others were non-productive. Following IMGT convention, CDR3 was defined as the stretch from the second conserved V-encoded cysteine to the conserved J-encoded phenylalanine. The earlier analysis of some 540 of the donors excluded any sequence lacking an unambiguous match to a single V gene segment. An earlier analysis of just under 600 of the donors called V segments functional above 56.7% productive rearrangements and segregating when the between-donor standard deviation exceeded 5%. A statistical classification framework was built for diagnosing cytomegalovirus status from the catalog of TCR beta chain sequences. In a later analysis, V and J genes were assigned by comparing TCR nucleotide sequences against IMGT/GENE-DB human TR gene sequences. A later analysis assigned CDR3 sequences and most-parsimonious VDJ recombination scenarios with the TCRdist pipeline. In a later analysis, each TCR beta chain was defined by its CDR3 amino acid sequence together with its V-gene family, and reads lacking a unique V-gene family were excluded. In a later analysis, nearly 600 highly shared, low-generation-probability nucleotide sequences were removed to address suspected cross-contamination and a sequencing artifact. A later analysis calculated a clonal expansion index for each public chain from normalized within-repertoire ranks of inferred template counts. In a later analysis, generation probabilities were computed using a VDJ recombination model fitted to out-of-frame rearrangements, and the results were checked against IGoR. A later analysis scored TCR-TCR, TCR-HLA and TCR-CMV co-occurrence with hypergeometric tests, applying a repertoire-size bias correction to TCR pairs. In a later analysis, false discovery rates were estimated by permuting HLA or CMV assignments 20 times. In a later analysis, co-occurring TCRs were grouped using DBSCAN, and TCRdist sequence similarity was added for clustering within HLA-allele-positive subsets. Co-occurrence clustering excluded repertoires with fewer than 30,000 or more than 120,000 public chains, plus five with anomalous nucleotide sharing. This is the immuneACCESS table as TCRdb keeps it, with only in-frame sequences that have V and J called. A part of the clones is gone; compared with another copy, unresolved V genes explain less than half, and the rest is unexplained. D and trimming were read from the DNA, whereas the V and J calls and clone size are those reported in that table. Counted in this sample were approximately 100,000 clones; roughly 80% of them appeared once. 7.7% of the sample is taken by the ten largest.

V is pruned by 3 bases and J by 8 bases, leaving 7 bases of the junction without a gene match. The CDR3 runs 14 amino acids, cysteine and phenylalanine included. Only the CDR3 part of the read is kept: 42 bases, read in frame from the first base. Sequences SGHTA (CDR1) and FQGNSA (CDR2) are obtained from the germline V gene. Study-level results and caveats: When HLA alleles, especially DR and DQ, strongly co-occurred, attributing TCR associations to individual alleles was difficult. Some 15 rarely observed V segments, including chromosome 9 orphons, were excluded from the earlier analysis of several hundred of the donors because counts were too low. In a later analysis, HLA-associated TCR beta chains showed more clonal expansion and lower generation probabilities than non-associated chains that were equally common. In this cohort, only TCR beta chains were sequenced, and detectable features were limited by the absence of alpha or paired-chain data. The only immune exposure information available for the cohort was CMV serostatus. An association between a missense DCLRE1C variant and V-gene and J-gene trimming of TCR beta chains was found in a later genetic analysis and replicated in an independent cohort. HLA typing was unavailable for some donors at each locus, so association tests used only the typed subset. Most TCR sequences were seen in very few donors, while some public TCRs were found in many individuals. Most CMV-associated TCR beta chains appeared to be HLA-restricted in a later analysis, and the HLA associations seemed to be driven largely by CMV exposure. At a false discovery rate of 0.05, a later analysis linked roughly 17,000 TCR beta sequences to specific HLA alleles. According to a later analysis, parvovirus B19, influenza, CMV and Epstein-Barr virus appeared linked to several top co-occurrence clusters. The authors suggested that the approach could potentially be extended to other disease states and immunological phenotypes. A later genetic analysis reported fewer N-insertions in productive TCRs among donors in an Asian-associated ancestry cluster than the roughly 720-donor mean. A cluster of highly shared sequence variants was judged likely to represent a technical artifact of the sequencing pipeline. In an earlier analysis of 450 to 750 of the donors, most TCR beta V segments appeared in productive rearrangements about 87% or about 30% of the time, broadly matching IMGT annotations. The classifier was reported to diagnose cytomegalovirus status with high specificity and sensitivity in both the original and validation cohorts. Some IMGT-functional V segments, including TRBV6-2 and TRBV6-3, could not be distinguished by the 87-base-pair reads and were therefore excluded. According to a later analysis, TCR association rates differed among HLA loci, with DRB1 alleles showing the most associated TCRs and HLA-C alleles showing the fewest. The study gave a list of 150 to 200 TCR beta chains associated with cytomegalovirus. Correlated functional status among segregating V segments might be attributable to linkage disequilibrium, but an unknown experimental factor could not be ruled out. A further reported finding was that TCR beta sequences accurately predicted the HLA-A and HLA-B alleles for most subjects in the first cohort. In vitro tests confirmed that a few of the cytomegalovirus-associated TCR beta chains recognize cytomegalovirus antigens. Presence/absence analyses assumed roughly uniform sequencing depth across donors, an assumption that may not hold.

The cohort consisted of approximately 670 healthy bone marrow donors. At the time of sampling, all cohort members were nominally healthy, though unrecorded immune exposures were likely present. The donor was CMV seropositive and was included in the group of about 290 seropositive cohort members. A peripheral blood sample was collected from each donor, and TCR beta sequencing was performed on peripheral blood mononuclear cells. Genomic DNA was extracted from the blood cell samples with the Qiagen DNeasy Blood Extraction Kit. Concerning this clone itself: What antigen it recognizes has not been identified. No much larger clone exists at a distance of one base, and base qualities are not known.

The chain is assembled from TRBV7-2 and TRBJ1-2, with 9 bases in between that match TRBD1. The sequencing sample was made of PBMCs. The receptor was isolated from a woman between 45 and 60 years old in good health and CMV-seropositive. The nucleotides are TGTGCCAGCAGCTTGATACAGGGGGCGGGGGGCTACACCTTC. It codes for CASSLIQGAGGYTF. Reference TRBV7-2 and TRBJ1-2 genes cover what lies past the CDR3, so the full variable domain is GAGVSQSPSNKVTEKGKDVELRCDPISGHTALYWYRQSLGQGLEFLIYFQGNSAPDKSGLPSDRFSAERTGGSVSTLTIQRTQQEDSAVYLCASSLIQGAGGYTFGSGTRLTVV.